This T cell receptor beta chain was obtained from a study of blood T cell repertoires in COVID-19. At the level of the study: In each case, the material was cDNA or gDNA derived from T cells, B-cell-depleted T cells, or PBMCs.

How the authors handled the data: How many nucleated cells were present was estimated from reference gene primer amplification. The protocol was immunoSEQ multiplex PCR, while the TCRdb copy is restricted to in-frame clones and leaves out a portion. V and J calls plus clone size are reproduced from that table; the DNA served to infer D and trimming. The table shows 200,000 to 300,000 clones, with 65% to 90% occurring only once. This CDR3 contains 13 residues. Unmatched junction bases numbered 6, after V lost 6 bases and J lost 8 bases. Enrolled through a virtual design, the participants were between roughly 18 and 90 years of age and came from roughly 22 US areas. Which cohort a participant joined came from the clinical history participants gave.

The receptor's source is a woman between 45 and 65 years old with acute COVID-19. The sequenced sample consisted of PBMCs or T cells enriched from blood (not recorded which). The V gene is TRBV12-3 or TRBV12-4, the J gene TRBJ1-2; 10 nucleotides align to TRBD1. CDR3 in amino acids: CASSPGTGVGYTF. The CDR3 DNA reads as TGTGCCAGCAGCCCGGGGACAGGGGTAGGCTACACCTTC.